A single sample gave rise to the 20 T cell receptor beta chains below, sequenced in a study of PD-1 blockade in mismatch repair-deficient tumors. Clones were read by immunoSEQ multiplex PCR, and TCRdb kept only the in-frame ones, dropping some. The table shows about 67,000 clones, with around 73% occurring only once. Sequenced material: peripheral blood, taken 2 weeks after starting pembrolizumab. These TCRs come from an adult with mismatch repair-deficient cancer.

The chain employs TRBV7-2 and TRBJ2-7, with TRBD2 matching over 8 bases. The CDR3 has 15 amino acids. The J segment lost 3 bases and the V segment lost 2 bases, leaving 6 bases of the junction unmatched. Per germline, CDR1 SGHTA and CDR2 FQGNSA. The CDR3 region is CASSLSREGHYEQYF. The CDR3 nucleotides are TGTGCCAGCAGCTTATCCCGGGAGGGCCACTACGAGCAGTACTTC. The variable domain in full, with the rest retrieved from reference TRBV7-2 and TRBJ2-7, is GAGVSQSPSNKVTEKGKDVELRCDPISGHTALYWYRQSLGQGLEFLIYFQGNSAPDKSGLPSDRFSAERTGGSVSTLTIQRTQQEDSAVYLCASSLSREGHYEQYFGPGTRLTVT.

The gene calls are TRBV27 and TRBJ1-1; no clear D gene. Germline V gives CDR1 MNHEY, CDR2 SMNVEV (reference sequence). Trimming removed 2 bases from V and 0 bases from J, with 7 bases in between. The CDR3 contains 14 residues. CDR3 bases: TGTGCCAGCAGTTTAAATAGGCTGAACACTGAAGCTTTCTTT. This encodes CASSLNRLNTEAFF.

This clone was found once. V gene TRBV13 combines with J gene TRBJ2-1, with D hard to call. The V and J ends lost 2 bases and 9 bases respectively, with 11 bases between them. The CDR3 has 13 residues. Germline CDR1 PRHDT, CDR2 FYEKMQ (reference sequence). The CDR3: CASSLRPILEQFF. For the CDR3, the DNA is TGTGCCAGCAGCTTACGCCCGATACTTGAGCAGTTCTTC.

The chain joins TRBV6-1 to TRBJ2-2, with 7 bases fitting TRBD2. From germline, CDR1 is MNHNS and CDR2 SASEGT. V gave up 3 bases and J gave up 4 bases; unmatched junction bases: 8. The CDR3 length is 16 residues. Here the CDR3 reads CASSERRELGTGELFF. CDR3 coding DNA: TGTGCCAGCAGTGAGCGGCGGGAGCTGGGCACCGGGGAGCTGTTTTTT.

The rearrangement links TRBV4-2 to TRBJ2-3, with 12 nucleotides matching TRBD2. The ends lost 5 bases at V and 5 bases at J; junction bases unmatched: 11. The CDR3 totals 17 residues. The germline V gene has CDR1 LGHNA and CDR2 YNFKEQ. In DNA, the CDR3 is TGTGCCAGCAGCAAGCGAGGACTAGCGGGAACCAAAGATACGCAGTATTTT. Protein product: CASSKRGLAGTKDTQYF.

By share, this clone counts as medium-sized. The chain carries TRBV19 and TRBJ1-1; TRBD1 is a possible D gene (6 bases). From germline, CDR1 is LNHDA and CDR2 SQIVND (reference sequence). The CDR3 runs 14 residues. V was trimmed by 5 bases and J by 2 bases, leaving 12 bases between them. The CDR3 here is CASSSTRGNTEAFF. The DNA for the CDR3 is TGTGCCAGTAGTTCCACCAGGGGAAACACTGAAGCTTTCTTT.

CDR3 nucleotide sequence: TGCAGCGTTGAAGAAACAGGGACAGGGTATGACACGCAGTATTTT. This translates into CSVEETGTGYDTQYF. This chain connects TRBV29-1 to TRBJ2-3; 9 bases line up with TRBD1. The CDR3 loop spans 15 amino acids. Germline V gene sequence: CDR1 SQVTM, CDR2 ANQGSEA. The trim removed 0 bases at V and 9 bases at J, leaving 10 bases unmatched.

J is TRBJ1-4 and V is TRBV4-3; D gene ambiguous. This CDR3 region has 14 residues. Deletions cut 4 bases from V and 5 bases from J, with 11 bases between. Looked up from germline, CDR1 is LGHNA and CDR2 is YSLEER. CDR3 DNA: TGCGCCAGCAGCCCCGACACCAGCAATGAAAAACTGTTTTTT. It translates to CASSPDTSNEKLFF.

This sequence joins TRBV28 and TRBJ2-3, with 13 positions matching TRBD2. V lost 2 bases and J lost 0; bases outside the gene matches: 8. Per the germline V gene, CDR1 is MDHEN and CDR2 is SYDVKM. The CDR3 contains 19 residues. The CDR3 DNA sequence: TGTGCCAGCAGTTTAGATCGGACTAGCGGGAGCACGAGCACAGATACGCAGTATTTT. This sequence encodes CASSLDRTSGSTSTDTQYF.

This clone was counted a single time. The gene calls are TRBV11-1 and TRBJ1-5, with 8 nucleotides matching TRBD1. The junction had 7 bases not matched to a gene; V was cut back by 5 bases and J by 4 bases. This CDR3 region has 15 residues. Looked up from germline, CDR1 is SGHAT and CDR2 is FQDESV (reference sequence). As DNA, the CDR3 is TGTGCCAGCAGCCTGACCGGACAGGGAAATCAGCCCCAGCATTTT. Amino acids: CASSLTGQGNQPQHF.

This clone was counted a single time. V is TRBV4-2 and J is TRBJ2-7, with no clear D. CDR3 length equals 18 residues. Germline V CDR1 and CDR2: LGHNA, YNFKEQ. The V end lost 0 bases, the J end lost 10 bases, and 28 bases lay between the germline ends. CDR3 in DNA: TGTGCCAGCAGCCAAGATCCCGCTTTTGCAGGAGTAAACCTGAAACAGTACTTC. Translation gives CASSQDPAFAGVNLKQYF.

The CDR3 DNA reads as TGTGCCAGTAGCCAAGACAGGGGGGCTAATGAAAAACTGTTTTTT. The encoded protein is CASSQDRGANEKLFF. This chain connects TRBV19 to TRBJ1-4; 9 bases agree with TRBD1. This CDR3 is built from 15 residues. Germline CDR1 LNHDA, CDR2 SQIVND (reference sequence). V dropped 6 bases and J dropped 3; count of bases not matched to a gene: 5. The entire variable domain, with the rest obtained from reference TRBV19 and TRBJ1-4, is as follows: DGGITQSPKYLFRKEGQNVTLSCEQNLNHDAMYWYRQDPGQGLRLIYYSQIVNDFQKGDIAEGYSVSREKKESFPLTVTSAQKNPTAFYLCASSQDRGANEKLFFGSGTQLSVL.

V and J are TRBV6-5 and TRBJ2-1; 10 bases map to TRBD1. Germline V CDR1 and CDR2: MNHEY, SVGAGI. The CDR3 totals 15 residues. Trimming took 5 bases from V and 5 from J; bases not matched to a gene: 6. The CDR3 DNA reads TGTGCCAGCAGTGCCGGGACAGGGGCGGACAATGAGCAGTTCTTC. Translating gives CASSAGTGADNEQFF.

This chain connects TRBV6-5 to TRBJ2-1; D might be TRBD1 or TRBD2, each matching 5 bases. The CDR3 is 13 amino acids. Trimming took off 5 bases at V and 5 bases at J, with 10 bases between the two ends. Germline values: CDR1 MNHEY, CDR2 SVGAGI. The DNA for the CDR3 is TGTGCCAGCAGTCTCGAGGGGCACAATGAGCAGTTCTTC. Translated, it gives CASSLEGHNEQFF.

The chain is built from TRBV7-2 and TRBJ1-5, with 7 nucleotides matching TRBD1. Germline V gene lookup returns CDR1 SGHTA and CDR2 FQGNSA. V was pared by 5 bases and J by 5 bases, with 6 bases of the junction left unmatched. The CDR3 spans 14 residues. In DNA, the CDR3 is TGTGCCAGCAGCCAGGGGGGTTTTTATCAGCCCCAGCATTTT. This gives the protein CASSQGGFYQPQHF.

J is TRBJ2-1 and V is TRBV30; D may be TRBD2 (5 bases). Looked up from germline, CDR1 is GTSNPN and CDR2 is SVGIG (reference sequence). This CDR3 region has 14 residues. V was shortened by 5 bases and J by 4 bases, with 15 bases between the two germline ends. CDR3 sequence: CAWAFGGLYNEQFF. The CDR3 nucleotides are TGTGCCTGGGCCTTTGGAGGACTGTACAATGAGCAGTTCTTC.

The V call is TRBV6-9, the J call TRBJ2-5; perhaps TRBD2 as D (6 bases). V was trimmed by 0 bases and J by 4 bases, leaving 18 bases between them. The CDR3 spans 17 residues. CDR1 MNHGY and CDR2 SVAAGI come from the germline V gene. The CDR3 bases are TGTGCCAGCAGTTATTCACCAGGAGGGAGGAGTCGAGAGACCCAGTACTTC. Translated, it gives CASSYSPGGRSRETQYF.

This clone was recorded once. This chain uses TRBV5-1 with TRBJ1-1; no firm D call. CDR1 and CDR2 (germline): SGHRS, YFSETQ. This CDR3 is built from 13 residues. The germline V and J ends were trimmed by 0 bases and 4 bases, with 7 bases remaining between them. The CDR3 region is CASSLEWGTEAFF. The CDR3 DNA reads TGCGCCAGCAGCTTGGAGTGGGGCACTGAAGCTTTCTTT.

This chain's CDR3 is CASSPSEVLNTEAFF. CDR3 DNA sequence: TGTGCCAGCAGCCCTTCCGAGGTACTGAACACTGAAGCTTTCTTT. The J gene is TRBJ1-1, the V gene TRBV5-4; D gene unclear. Germline V lookup: CDR1 SGHNT, CDR2 YYREEE (reference sequence). This CDR3 has 15 residues. Deletions cut 4 bases from V and 0 bases from J, with 13 bases between.

The chain employs TRBV5-6 and TRBJ1-2, with 8 bases that match TRBD1. CDR3 length: 14 amino acids. V shed 3 bases, J shed 8 bases, and the junction held 9 bases outside the gene matches. CDR1 and CDR2 (germline): SGHDT, YYEEEE. CDR3 in DNA: TGTGCCAGCAGCTACTGGACAGGGATAGGGGGCTACACCTTC. Translated: CASSYWTGIGGYTF.